This T cell receptor (beta chain) was identified in a study of cytomegalovirus exposure and HLA in healthy donors. Study findings and constraints: Judged likely to be a sequencing artifact was a cluster of highly shared sequence variants.

Researchers ran the PCR with 60 Vbeta and 13 Jbeta primers. Per the study methods: An analysis that came later counted 77 million or so unique TCR beta chains, about 10 million shared. Data came from immunoSEQ multiplex PCR; TCRdb stores just in-frame clones and leaves some out. The V and J calls and the clone size are those of that table, but D and trimming were determined from the DNA. Of about 170,000 clones listed, 70% to 80% were seen once; the top ten hold 0.7% to 0.8%. Germline lookup yields CDR1 SGHRS and CDR2 YFSETQ. After removal of 0 bases from V and 4 bases from J, the junction contained 4 bases not matched to a gene. CDR3 size: 16 residues. The study sampled nominally healthy donors, though unrecorded immune exposures were likely. To note about this clone: Its antigen is unknown.

The V and J genes are TRBV5-1 and TRBJ2-5, with 12 positions matching TRBD1. The sequence was obtained from a female donor in good health and CMV-seronegative. Sequencing was done on a sample of PBMCs. Here the CDR3 DNA reads TGCGCCAGCAGCTTGGGGGACAGGGGGCAGGTAGAGACCCAGTACTTC. Its protein is CASSLGDRGQVETQYF.